The next 8 T cell receptor beta chains were all read from a single sample in a study of shared clonotypes between healthy human individuals. The assay was immunoSEQ multiplex PCR, and TCRdb's table has in-frame clones only and misses some. The table has hundreds of thousands of clones, almost 97% seen once; the top ten hold less than 0.06%. The sample consisted of naive CD4+ T cells sorted from blood. The subset was: CD45RA+ positively selected. These receptors all come from a woman in her thirties in good health.

This chain links TRBV5-1 with TRBJ2-3, with D unresolved. In germline, CDR1 is SGHRS, CDR2 YFSETQ. The CDR3 runs 14 residues. With 3 bases removed from V and 6 bases from J, the gap between germline ends came to 14 bases. The CDR3 spells CASSSASGADTQYF. The CDR3 DNA is TGCGCCAGCAGCTCCGCGTCCGGAGCCGATACGCAGTATTTT.

The chain is built from TRBV2 and TRBJ1-4; D gene unclear. Germline CDR1 reads SNHLY; CDR2 reads FYNNEI. The CDR3 runs 13 residues. V gave up 8 bases and J gave up 5 bases, with 12 bases separating them. The CDR3 reads CASVRTINEKLFF. In DNA, the CDR3 is TGTGCCAGCGTCAGGACCATAAATGAAAAACTGTTTTTT.

This clone turned up a few times. This chain connects TRBV7-9 to TRBJ1-5; no clear D gene. The CDR3 has 12 amino acids. The V end was cut by 4 bases, the J end by 4 bases, with 5 bases between. Germline CDR1 and CDR2: SEHNR and FQNEAQ (reference sequence). CDR3 bases: TGTGCCAGCAGCTCGGGAAATCAGCCCCAGCATTTT. This gives the protein CASSSGNQPQHF.

The chain carries TRBV28 and TRBJ2-3, with 10 bases that match TRBD2. V gave up 5 bases and J gave up 4 bases; unmatched junction bases: 9. Per germline, CDR1 MDHEN and CDR2 SYDVKM. The CDR3 is made up of 16 amino acids. CDR3 nucleotides: TGTGCCAGCAGTCCAGCCTTAGCGGGAGGCCCAGATACGCAGTATTTT. Translation gives CASSPALAGGPDTQYF. Based on the CDR3 plus reference TRBV28 and TRBJ2-3, the full variable domain is DVKVTQSSRYLVKRTGEKVFLECVQDMDHENMFWYRQDPGLGLRLIYFSYDVKMKEKGDIPEGYSVSREKKERFSLILESASTNQTSMYLCASSPALAGGPDTQYFGPGTRLTVL.

The chain is built from TRBV28 and TRBJ2-1; tentative D call: TRBD2 (5 bases). Trimming removed 5 bases at V and 10 bases at J, with 21 bases between. This CDR3 comprises 15 residues. Germline loops: CDR1 MDHEN, CDR2 SYDVKM. CDR3 loop: CASSPPGLSLGEQFF. CDR3 DNA sequence: TGTGCCAGCAGTCCACCCGGACTGTCCCTCGGCGAGCAGTTCTTC.

This clone appeared once. The chain joins TRBV5-4 to TRBJ2-6; D unresolved. CDR3 size: 15 residues. CDR1 and CDR2 from the germline V gene are SGHNT and YYREEE (reference sequence). Trimming removed 4 bases from V and 4 bases from J, with 12 bases in between. The CDR3 region is CASSPLVSGANVLTF. The CDR3 DNA is TGTGCCAGCAGCCCGTTAGTATCCGGGGCCAACGTCCTGACTTTC.

Only a few counts were recorded for this clone. The chain links TRBV15 to TRBJ2-7; D call uncertain. Trimming stripped 0 bases from V and 6 bases from J, with 12 bases between. The CDR3 has 14 amino acids. The germline V gene has CDR1 LNHNV and CDR2 YYDKDF (reference sequence). For the CDR3, the DNA is TGTGCCACCAGCAGAGACATGAACATGGGCGAGCAGTACTTC. Protein: CATSRDMNMGEQYF. Looking up the rest from reference TRBV15 and TRBJ2-7 gives the full variable domain: DAMVIQNPRYQVTQFGKPVTLSCSQTLNHNVMYWYQQKSSQAPKLLFHYYDKDFNNEADTPDNFQSRRPNTSFCFLDIRSPGLGDTAMYLCATSRDMNMGEQYFGPGTRLTVT.

The chain employs TRBV5-4 and TRBJ2-5, with D perhaps TRBD1 (5 bases). The V and J ends lost 0 bases and 5 bases respectively, with 11 bases between them. This CDR3 is 14 amino acids long. Germline V lookup: CDR1 SGHNT, CDR2 YYREEE (reference sequence). The CDR3: CASSLGGYWETQYF. The DNA of the CDR3 is TGTGCCAGCAGCTTGGGGGGCTACTGGGAGACCCAGTACTTC.